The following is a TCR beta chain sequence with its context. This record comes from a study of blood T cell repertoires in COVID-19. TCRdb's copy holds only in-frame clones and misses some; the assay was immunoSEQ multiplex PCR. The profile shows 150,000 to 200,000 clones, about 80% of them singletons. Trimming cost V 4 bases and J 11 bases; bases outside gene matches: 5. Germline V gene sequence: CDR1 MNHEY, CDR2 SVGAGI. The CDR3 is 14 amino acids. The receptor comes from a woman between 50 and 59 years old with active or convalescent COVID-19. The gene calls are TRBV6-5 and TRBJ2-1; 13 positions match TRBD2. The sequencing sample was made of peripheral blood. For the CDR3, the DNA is TGTGCCAGCAGTTCGCCGGGACTAGCGGGGCAGCAGTTCTTC. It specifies CASSSPGLAGQQFF.